One TCR beta chain is described in this entry. Germline V gene lookup returns CDR1 MNHEY and CDR2 SMNVEV (reference sequence). Trimming cost V 3 bases and J 8 bases, with 14 bases left between them. This CDR3 has 15 amino acids. This specimen comes from a study of blood T cell repertoires in COVID-19. Study at large: COVID-19 samples, acute and convalescent, were from the United States, Italy and Spain. T cells, B-cell-depleted T cells, or PBMCs provided the cDNA or gDNA that served as material.

Per the original methods: It was from reference gene primer amplification that nucleated cell counts were estimated. The repertoire was sequenced with immunoSEQ multiplex PCR; TCRdb's copy has only in-frame clones and lacks some. The V and J calls and clone size come from that table; D and trimming were worked out from the DNA. The sample has about 240,000 clones; approximately 90% are singletons. The sequenced material came from PBMCs or T cells enriched from blood (not recorded which). The V call is TRBV27, the J call TRBJ1-6; D is uncertain. This clonotype was obtained from a woman aged 25 to 39 with acute COVID-19. The CDR3 region is CASSFVPNRDSPLHF. The CDR3 coding sequence is TGTGCCAGCAGTTTTGTTCCAAATCGGGATTCACCCCTCCACTTT.